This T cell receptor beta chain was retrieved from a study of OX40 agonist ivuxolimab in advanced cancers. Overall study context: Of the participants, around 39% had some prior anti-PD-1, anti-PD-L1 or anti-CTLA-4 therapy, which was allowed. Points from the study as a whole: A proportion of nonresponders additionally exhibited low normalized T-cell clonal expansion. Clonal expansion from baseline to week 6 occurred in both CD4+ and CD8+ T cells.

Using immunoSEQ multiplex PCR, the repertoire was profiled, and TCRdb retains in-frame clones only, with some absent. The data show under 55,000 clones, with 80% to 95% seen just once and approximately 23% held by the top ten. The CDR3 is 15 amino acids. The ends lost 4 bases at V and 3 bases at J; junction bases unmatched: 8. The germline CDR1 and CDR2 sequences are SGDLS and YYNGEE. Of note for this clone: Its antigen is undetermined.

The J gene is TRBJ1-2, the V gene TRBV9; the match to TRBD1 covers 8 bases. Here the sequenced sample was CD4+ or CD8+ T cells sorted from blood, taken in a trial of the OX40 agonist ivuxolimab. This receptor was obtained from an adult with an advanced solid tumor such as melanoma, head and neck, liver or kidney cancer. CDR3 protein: CASSPRQGNYYGYTF. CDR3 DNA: TGTGCCAGCAGCCCGAGACAGGGGAATTACTATGGCTACACCTTC.